These 23 T cell receptor beta chains originate from one sample sequenced in a study of technical replicates of blood from a few donors. Data came from immunoSEQ multiplex PCR; TCRdb stores just in-frame clones and leaves some out. The table lists fewer than 90,000 clones, around 94% of them singletons. Material: T cells isolated from PBMCs. All receptors come from a human donor in good health.

The chain recombines TRBV2 with TRBJ2-2, with a weak D call TRBD2 (6 bases). V was shortened by 6 bases and J by 0 bases, with 14 bases between the two germline ends. From germline, CDR1 is SNHLY and CDR2 FYNNEI. This CDR3 has 16 residues. In DNA form, the CDR3 reads TGTGCCAGCAGACAAAGACTAGGTGCGAACACCGGGGAGCTGTTTTTT. This sequence encodes CASRQRLGANTGELFF.

The chain carries TRBV5-6 and TRBJ2-1; possible D gene TRBD2, 6 bases. V lost 4 bases and J lost 10, with 12 bases in between. Per germline, CDR1 SGHDT and CDR2 YYEEEE. The CDR3 has 12 amino acids. The CDR3 loop reads CASSAGTWEQFF. In DNA, the CDR3 is TGTGCCAGCAGCGCCGGGACTTGGGAGCAGTTCTTC. The entire variable domain, with the rest obtained from reference TRBV5-6 and TRBJ2-1, is as follows: DAGVTQSPTHLIKTRGQQVTLRCSPKSGHDTVSWYQQALGQGPQFIFQYYEEEERQRGNFPDRFSGHQFPNYSSELNVNALLLGDSALYLCASSAGTWEQFFGPGTRLTVL.

The rearrangement joins TRBV28 to TRBJ1-2, with TRBD1 matching 7 bases. This CDR3 region has 16 residues. Trimming took 8 bases from V and 3 from J; bases not matched to a gene: 15. From germline, CDR1 is MDHEN and CDR2 SYDVKM. The CDR3, as DNA: TGTGCCAGCTCAAATCCGGGGTTAACAGGGGACTATGGCTACACCTTC. This gives the protein CASSNPGLTGDYGYTF.

The rearrangement uses TRBV19 and TRBJ2-6; no clear D gene. The CDR3 extends over 18 amino acids. V lost 0 bases to trimming and J lost 0 bases, with 12 bases between them. CDR1 LNHDA and CDR2 SQIVND come from the germline V gene (reference sequence). CDR3 coding DNA: TGTGCCAGTAGTATAGAATCCTTTCTTCTCTCTGGGGCCAACGTCCTGACTTTC. Its protein product is CASSIESFLLSGANVLTF. Filled out from reference TRBV19 and TRBJ2-6, the complete variable domain reads DGGITQSPKYLFRKEGQNVTLSCEQNLNHDAMYWYRQDPGQGLRLIYYSQIVNDFQKGDIAEGYSVSREKKESFPLTVTSAQKNPTAFYLCASSIESFLLSGANVLTFGAGSRLTVL.

The V and J genes are TRBV29-1 and TRBJ2-3; 7 bases are shared with TRBD1. V shed 3 bases, J shed 2 bases, and the junction held 5 bases outside the gene matches. CDR1 SQVTM and CDR2 ANQGSEA come from the germline V gene. This CDR3 has 14 amino acids. DNA for the CDR3: TGCAGCGTTGACTGGGACAGAAACACAGATACGCAGTATTTT. Its protein is CSVDWDRNTDTQYF.

The rearrangement uses TRBV7-9 and TRBJ1-2; D gene unclear. Trimming shortened V by 0 bases and J by 4 bases, and 9 bases separated the two germline ends. This CDR3 has 14 amino acids. Germline CDR1 and CDR2: SEHNR and FQNEAQ (reference sequence). The chain's CDR3 is CASSLAEGAYGYTF. DNA of the CDR3: TGTGCCAGCAGCTTAGCGGAGGGTGCCTATGGCTACACCTTC.

This chain links TRBV7-9 with TRBJ2-7, with 7 bases matching TRBD1. The J segment lost 1 base and the V segment lost 4 bases, leaving 7 bases of the junction unmatched. Germline V gene data show CDR1 as SEHNR and CDR2 as FQNEAQ (reference sequence). The CDR3 covers 15 residues. The CDR3 protein is CASSSSRDSSYEQYF. Here the CDR3 DNA reads TGTGCCAGCAGCTCGTCCCGGGACAGTTCCTACGAGCAGTACTTC. The variable domain in full, completed from reference TRBV7-9 and TRBJ2-7, reads DTGVSQNPRHKITKRGQNVTFRCDPISEHNRLYWYRQTLGQGPEFLTYFQNEAQLEKSRLLSDRFSAERPKGSFSTLEIQRTEQGDSAMYLCASSSSRDSSYEQYFGPGTRLTVT.

The CDR3 DNA reads TGCGCCAGCAGCCAAGATCTAGGGACAGCGGAAAAACTGTTTTTT. Its translation is CASSQDLGTAEKLFF. The chain joins TRBV4-1 to TRBJ1-4, with 7 bases identical to TRBD1. Trimming removed 0 bases from V and 8 bases from J; junction bases left unmatched: 6. The germline V gene has CDR1 MGHRA and CDR2 YSYEKL. The CDR3 loop spans 15 amino acids.

The chain uses TRBV7-3 and TRBJ2-7; TRBD2 matches at 13 bases. CDR3 size: 14 residues. With 4 bases clipped from V and 7 bases from J, the junction kept 4 bases outside the gene matches. CDR1 is SGHTA, CDR2 FQGTGA, per germline. The CDR3 bases are TGTGCCAGCAGCTCCGGACTAGCGGGAGAGGAGCAGTACTTC. Protein: CASSSGLAGEEQYF.

The V and J genes are TRBV19 and TRBJ2-3; 9 positions agree with TRBD1. The CDR3 loop spans 16 amino acids. Germline-derived CDR1 and CDR2 are LNHDA and SQIVND (reference sequence). V shed 6 bases and J 5 bases; nucleotides not matched to a gene: 12. CDR3 residues: CASRPTGTGFEDTQYF. For the CDR3, the DNA is TGTGCCAGTAGACCAACCGGGACAGGGTTCGAAGATACGCAGTATTTT. Filled out from reference TRBV19 and TRBJ2-3, the complete variable domain reads DGGITQSPKYLFRKEGQNVTLSCEQNLNHDAMYWYRQDPGQGLRLIYYSQIVNDFQKGDIAEGYSVSREKKESFPLTVTSAQKNPTAFYLCASRPTGTGFEDTQYFGPGTRLTVL.

J is TRBJ2-3 and V is TRBV2, with a weak D call TRBD2 (5 bases). This CDR3 comprises 13 residues. V was cut by 8 bases and J by 4 bases, with 13 bases left in between. Germline CDR1 reads SNHLY; CDR2 reads FYNNEI. The CDR3 sequence is CASGRTSPDTQYF. CDR3 coding DNA: TGTGCCAGCGGTAGGACTTCCCCAGATACGCAGTATTTT.

The V gene is TRBV5-5, the J gene TRBJ2-2; D uncertain. The CDR3 contains 15 residues. With 1 base removed from V and 1 base from J, the gap between germline ends came to 8 bases. Germline V gene sequence: CDR1 SGHKS, CDR2 YYEKEE (reference sequence). The CDR3 spells CASSLLILNTGELFF. CDR3 in DNA: TGTGCCAGCAGCTTGTTAATCCTGAACACCGGGGAGCTGTTTTTT. The full variable domain, completed using reference TRBV5-5 and TRBJ2-2, is DAGVTQSPTHLIKTRGQQVTLRCSPISGHKSVSWYQQVLGQGPQFIFQYYEKEERGRGNFPDRFSARQFPNYSSELNVNALLLGDSALYLCASSLLILNTGELFFGEGSRLTVL.

J is TRBJ1-2 and V is TRBV25-1, with D tentatively TRBD1 (5 bases). This CDR3 contains 16 residues. Germline-derived CDR1 and CDR2 are MGHDK and SYGVNS. Trimming cost V 5 bases and J 6 bases, with 22 bases left between them. The CDR3 coding sequence is TGTGCCAGCAGTAAAGGACAAGGCCCACCTTCGCATGGCTACACCTTC. Protein product: CASSKGQGPPSHGYTF.

The rearrangement links TRBV30 to TRBJ2-1, with TRBD2 matching 8 bases. The CDR3 runs to 11 residues. After removal of 2 bases from V and 15 bases from J, the junction contained 6 bases not matched to a gene. Germline V gene data show CDR1 as GTSNPN and CDR2 as SVGIG (reference sequence). The CDR3: CAWSRAGERFF. DNA of the CDR3: TGTGCCTGGAGTAGAGCGGGAGAACGGTTCTTC.

The chain combines TRBV6-1 with TRBJ2-2; D not certain. CDR3 length: 15 residues. V gave up 3 bases and J gave up 4 bases, with 12 bases separating them. The germline CDR1 and CDR2 sequences are MNHNS and SASEGT. The CDR3 region is CASSERVVSTGELFF. CDR3 nucleotide sequence: TGTGCCAGCAGTGAGAGAGTAGTTAGCACCGGGGAGCTGTTTTTT.

The V and J genes are TRBV6-5 and TRBJ1-1, with 9 bases identical to TRBD1. The germline gives CDR1 MNHEY, CDR2 SVGAGI. With 8 bases clipped from V and 1 base from J, the junction kept 2 bases outside the gene matches. The CDR3 loop spans 13 amino acids. As DNA, the CDR3 is TGTGCCAGCGGGGGACAGGGGAACACTGAAGCTTTCTTT. The encoded protein is CASGGQGNTEAFF.

This chain links TRBV9 with TRBJ1-2; no clear D. Trimming stripped 3 bases from V and 7 bases from J, with 19 bases between. Germline CDR1 is SGDLS and CDR2 is YYNGEE. The CDR3 is 15 amino acids. The CDR3 reads CASSAYLGGGGGYTF. In DNA form, the CDR3 reads TGTGCCAGCAGCGCCTACCTCGGTGGAGGTGGTGGCTACACCTTC.

The chain joins TRBV29-1 to TRBJ1-2, with TRBD1 matching over 7 bases. Germline CDR1 reads SQVTM; CDR2 reads ANQGSEA. This CDR3 comprises 11 residues. With 3 bases clipped from V and 6 bases from J, the junction kept 1 base outside the gene matches. Written as DNA, the CDR3 is TGCAGCGTTGACAGGGGGGATGGCTACACCTTC. It codes for CSVDRGDGYTF.

This clone has just one count. This sequence joins TRBV19 and TRBJ1-1; weak D call: TRBD1 (5 bases). The CDR3 is 15 residues long. Germline lookup yields CDR1 LNHDA and CDR2 SQIVND (reference sequence). V was shortened by 3 bases and J by 2 bases, with 13 bases between the two germline ends. The CDR3 DNA follows: TGTGCCAGTAGTATCCAACTCACAGGAAACACTGAAGCTTTCTTT. It is translated as CASSIQLTGNTEAFF.

The J gene is TRBJ2-3, the V gene TRBV4-3; 8 nucleotides align to TRBD2. Germline CDR1 LGHNA, CDR2 YSLEER. The CDR3 is 17 amino acids. V lost 4 bases, J lost 5 bases, and 14 bases stayed unmatched. The CDR3 region is CASSPRTDGRGGDTQYF. For the CDR3, the DNA is TGCGCCAGCAGCCCCCGAACAGACGGTCGGGGGGGAGATACGCAGTATTTT.

The sample holds one count of this clone. The chain employs TRBV6-6 and TRBJ1-1, with 7 positions matching TRBD1. This CDR3 is 15 amino acids long. The germline CDR1 and CDR2 sequences are MNHNY and SVGAGI (reference sequence). V shed 0 bases and J 1 base; nucleotides not matched to a gene: 2. The CDR3 DNA is TGTGCCAGCAGTTACTCGTGGACAGGGAACACTGAAGCTTTCTTT. This codes for CASSYSWTGNTEAFF.

V and J are TRBV12-5 and TRBJ2-1; TRBD2 agrees at 13 bases. CDR3 length: 18 amino acids. Germline CDR1 LGHNT, CDR2 FRNRAP. The V and J ends lost 2 bases and 9 bases, in that order; junction bases with no gene match: 13. CDR3 protein: CASGLSPRGTSGIGEQFF. In DNA form, the CDR3 reads TGTGCTAGTGGTTTGTCCCCTCGGGGGACTAGCGGGATAGGTGAGCAGTTCTTC. The variable domain in full, with the rest retrieved from reference TRBV12-5 and TRBJ2-1, is DARVTQTPRHKVTEMGQEVTMRCQPILGHNTVFWYRQTMMQGLELLAYFRNRAPLDDSGMPKDRFSAEMPDATLATLKIQPSEPRDSAVYFCASGLSPRGTSGIGEQFFGPGTRLTVL.

This clone has only a few counts. This chain links TRBV2 with TRBJ1-2; 9 bases are shared with TRBD1. The length of the CDR3 is 14 residues. J was trimmed by 4 bases and V by 6 bases; bases with no gene match: 6. The germline V gene encodes CDR1 SNHLY and CDR2 FYNNEI. CDR3 sequence (DNA): TGTGCCAGCAGGGAACAGGGGGCAAGCTATGGCTACACCTTC. Amino acid sequence: CASREQGASYGYTF. The variable domain in full, with the rest retrieved from reference TRBV2 and TRBJ1-2, is EPEVTQTPSHQVTQMGQEVILRCVPISNHLYFYWYRQILGQKVEFLVSFYNNEISEKSEIFDDQFSVERPDGSNFTLKIRSTKLEDSAMYFCASREQGASYGYTFGSGTRLTVV.